This T cell receptor (beta chain) emerged from a study of T cell clonality in common variable immunodeficiency. Ten or more counts support this clone. The antigen is undetermined. The CDR3 end is not reached by the read, which stops 3 residues before it; the germline J gene fills it in. Whole-study results and caveats: Shared TCRbeta clones were fewer between CVID subjects than controls. Common variable immunodeficiency TCR beta sequences reportedly had fewer deletions and N-nucleotide insertions.

The CDR3 is made up of 13 amino acids. In germline, CDR1 is SGHRS, CDR2 YFSETQ. V trimming: 5 bases; J trimming: 5 bases; junction bases outside the gene matches: 5. Diagnosis required reduced IgG, IgA and/or IgM with specific antibody deficiency. The method was immunoSEQ multiplex PCR; TCRdb's version includes in-frame clones alone and lacks a portion of them. The sample has approximately 17,000 clones, none seen only once. This clonotype was obtained from a human donor with common variable immunodeficiency. This rearrangement joins TRBV5-1 to TRBJ1-1, with 8 nucleotides matching TRBD1. Source material: peripheral blood mononuclear cells. This CDR3 is CASRDRVGTEAFF. The DNA read from the CDR3 is TGCGCCAGCAGGGACAGGGTCGGGACTGAA.